A single sample is the source of the 13 T cell receptor beta chains below, sequenced in a study of cytomegalovirus exposure and HLA in healthy donors. Vbeta (60) and Jbeta (13) primers were used in the PCR. Generated by immunoSEQ multiplex PCR, the TCRdb table keeps only in-frame clones and is missing some. The sample has 92,000 or so clones; more than 55% are singletons. The sequencing sample was made of PBMCs. The receptors stem from a woman between 45 and 65 years old in good health and CMV-seropositive.

This clone has more than one count but fewer than ten. V usage is TRBV23-1 and J usage is TRBJ2-7, with a tentative D call TRBD1 (5 bases). TRBV23-1 is an ORF, and what it does is uncertain. Trimming shortened V by 2 bases and J by 2 bases, and 22 bases separated the two germline ends. The CDR3 runs 18 residues. CDR3 DNA sequence: TGCGCCAGCAGTCAAGCAATTGGTAGACAGTGTCCGGCCTACGAGCAGTACTTC. Its translation is CASSQAIGRQCPAYEQYF.

V usage is TRBV4-2 and J usage is TRBJ2-7; TRBD2 is a possible D gene (6 bases). This CDR3 spans 15 amino acids. Germline CDR1 is LGHNA and CDR2 is YNFKEQ. V dropped 3 bases and J dropped 1 base, with 13 bases sitting between them. The CDR3 sequence is CASSHGLSPSYEQYF. The CDR3, as DNA: TGTGCCAGCAGCCATGGACTAAGCCCTTCCTACGAGCAGTACTTC.

The gene calls are TRBV5-6 and TRBJ2-5; 7 bases map to TRBD2. The CDR3 has 14 residues. The V gene end was trimmed by 5 bases and the J gene end by 1 base; junction bases not matched to a gene: 5. Per the germline V gene, CDR1 is SGHDT and CDR2 is YYEEEE. The DNA for the CDR3 is TGTGCCAGCAGGGGCTCGGGAGGCCAAGAGACCCAGTACTTC. It translates to CASRGSGGQETQYF.

This clone appeared once. The genes are TRBV19 and TRBJ1-1; D may be TRBD1 (6 bases). The CDR3 is 15 residues long. CDR1 and CDR2 (germline): LNHDA, SQIVND (reference sequence). The V end was cut by 6 bases, the J end by 1 base, with 15 bases between. The CDR3 loop reads CASRSWGTQNTEAFF. The CDR3 DNA follows: TGTGCCAGTAGGTCTTGGGGGACACAGAACACTGAAGCTTTCTTT.

The chain recombines TRBV23-1 with TRBJ2-7; 8 bases agree with TRBD1. TRBV23-1 counts as an open reading frame of uncertain function. The V and J ends lost 7 bases and 0 bases, in that order; junction bases with no gene match: 20. CDR3 length equals 19 residues. The chain's CDR3 is CASTTSQNRRGPSSYEQYF. The CDR3 nucleotides read TGCGCCAGCACCACAAGTCAAAATCGCAGGGGGCCAAGCTCCTACGAGCAGTACTTC.

The chain couples TRBV5-1 to TRBJ2-7; 12 nucleotides match TRBD1. The germline V gene has CDR1 SGHRS and CDR2 YFSETQ. V was pared by 4 bases and J by 7 bases, with 15 bases of the junction left unmatched. The CDR3 has 17 amino acids. CDR3 nucleotides: TGCGCCAGCAGCCTGTTGCCGACGGGACAGGGGGCGCGTGAGCAGTACTTC. Protein sequence: CASSLLPTGQGAREQYF.

This clone was detected only once. The chain uses TRBV29-1 and TRBJ2-6, with D possibly being TRBD1 (5 bases). Trimming left V 5 bases short and J 0 bases short, with 8 bases between. Per germline, CDR1 SQVTM and CDR2 ANQGSEA. The CDR3 is made up of 14 amino acids. The CDR3 protein is CSVRQYSGANVLTF. The CDR3 nucleotides read TGCAGCGTTAGACAGTACTCTGGGGCCAACGTCCTGACTTTC.

The CDR3 bases are TGTGCCAGTCATGCAAACAGGGGTGGAGACACTGAAGCTTTCTTT. Its translation: CASHANRGGDTEAFF. This rearrangement joins TRBV27 to TRBJ1-1, with TRBD1 matching 7 bases. The CDR3 loop spans 15 amino acids. CDR1 and CDR2 (germline): MNHEY, SMNVEV (reference sequence). V shed 9 bases and J 3 bases; nucleotides not matched to a gene: 13.

V and J are TRBV5-1 and TRBJ2-7; TRBD2 agrees at 7 bases. The CDR3 loop spans 14 amino acids. Germline trimming cut 4 bases from V and 0 bases from J; bases unmatched to any gene: 4. The germline V gene has CDR1 SGHRS and CDR2 YFSETQ. The CDR3 bases are TGCGCCAGCAGCCCGGGGAGGGGCTCCTACGAGCAGTACTTC. Protein sequence: CASSPGRGSYEQYF.

This chain uses TRBV7-9 with TRBJ1-1, with 11 nucleotides matching TRBD1. CDR3 length: 15 amino acids. Losses at the gene ends were 7 bases for V and 5 bases for J; bases not matched to a gene: 9. The germline gives CDR1 SEHNR, CDR2 FQNEAQ (reference sequence). CDR3 in amino acids: CASNSPGQGETEAFF. CDR3 coding DNA: TGTGCCAGCAACTCACCGGGACAGGGGGAAACTGAAGCTTTCTTT.

The chain has TRBV7-9 and TRBJ1-4; possible D gene TRBD1, 5 bases. The CDR3 spans 15 residues. V lost 2 bases to trimming and J lost 7 bases, with 14 bases between them. The germline V gene encodes CDR1 SEHNR and CDR2 FQNEAQ (reference sequence). CDR3: CASSLNGAPGEKLFF. Written as DNA, the CDR3 is TGTGCCAGCAGCTTAAATGGGGCCCCGGGTGAAAAACTGTTTTTT. The complete variable domain, with remaining parts taken from reference TRBV7-9 and TRBJ1-4, reads DTGVSQNPRHKITKRGQNVTFRCDPISEHNRLYWYRQTLGQGPEFLTYFQNEAQLEKSRLLSDRFSAERPKGSFSTLEIQRTEQGDSAMYLCASSLNGAPGEKLFFGSGTQLSVL.

This clone was counted once. The rearrangement joins TRBV9 to TRBJ1-2; maybe TRBD1 (6 bases). This CDR3 contains 13 residues. Trimming stripped 6 bases from V and 3 bases from J, with 12 bases between. Germline V gene data show CDR1 as SGDLS and CDR2 as YYNGEE. The CDR3 nucleotides read TGTGCCAGCAACCTCAGGGGTGACTATGGCTACACCTTC. This sequence encodes CASNLRGDYGYTF.

There are a few counts of this clone. J is TRBJ1-1 and V is TRBV5-6; 9 bases agree with TRBD1. The germline V gene encodes CDR1 SGHDT and CDR2 YYEEEE. V dropped 3 bases and J dropped 4; count of bases not matched to a gene: 4. This CDR3 spans 14 amino acids. The CDR3 nucleotides are TGTGCCAGCAGCTGGGACAGGGAGGGCACTGAAGCTTTCTTT. Amino acids: CASSWDREGTEAFF.